This TCR beta chain was sequenced in a study of shared clonotypes between healthy human individuals. The J segment lost 3 bases and the V segment lost 0 bases, leaving 12 bases of the junction unmatched. The CDR3 runs to 20 residues. Germline V gene data show CDR1 as SSHAT and CDR2 as FNYEAQ (reference sequence). Profiling relied on immunoSEQ multiplex PCR, and the TCRdb table lists in-frame clones only, not all of them. The sample holds around 2,000,000 clones, about 93% seen once. In the naive CD8 group, cells lacked CD45RO and were positively selected for CCR7, so terminally differentiated effector memory CD45RA+ cells were left out. This clone appeared once.

The origin of this receptor is a man between 18 and 35 years old in good health. Some clones in this sample may be carry-over from other donors' samples. Material for sequencing was naive CD8+ T cells from PBMCs. The chain is built from TRBV7-7 and TRBJ2-5; 14 positions agree with TRBD2. CDR3 sequence: CASSLAPPGLAGAEKETQYF. CDR3 bases: TGTGCCAGCAGCTTAGCCCCACCGGGACTAGCGGGAGCAGAAAAAGAGACCCAGTACTTC.